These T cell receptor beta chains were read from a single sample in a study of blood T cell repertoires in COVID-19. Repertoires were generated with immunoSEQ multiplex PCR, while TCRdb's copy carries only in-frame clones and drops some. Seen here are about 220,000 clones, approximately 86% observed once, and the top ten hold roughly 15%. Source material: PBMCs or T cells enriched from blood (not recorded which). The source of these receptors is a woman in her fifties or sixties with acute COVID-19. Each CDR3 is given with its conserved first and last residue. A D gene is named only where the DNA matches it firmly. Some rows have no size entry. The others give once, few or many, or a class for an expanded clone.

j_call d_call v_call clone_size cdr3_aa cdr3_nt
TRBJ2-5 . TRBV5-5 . CASSLAAAGILFGETQYF TGTGCCAGCAGCTTGGCCGCGGCAGGGATATTATTCGGGGAGACCCAGTACTTC
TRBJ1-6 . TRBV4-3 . CASSRTISNSPLHF TGCGCCAGCAGTCGAACTATTAGCAATTCACCCCTCCACTTT
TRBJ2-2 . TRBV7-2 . CASSFPRANTGELFF TGTGCCAGCAGCTTTCCCAGGGCGAACACCGGGGAGCTGTTTTTT
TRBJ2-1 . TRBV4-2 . CASSQDVRDEQFF TGTGCCAGCAGCCAAGATGTACGAGATGAGCAGTTCTTC
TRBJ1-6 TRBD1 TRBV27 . CASSGQGRSPLHF TGTGCCAGCAGTGGACAGGGAAGGTCACCCCTCCACTTT
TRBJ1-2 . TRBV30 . CAWIGGGELYGYTF TGTGCCTGGATTGGCGGGGGAGAGCTCTATGGCTACACCTTC
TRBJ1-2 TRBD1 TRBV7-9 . CASSLVGTGAYGYTF TGTGCCAGCAGCTTAGTTGGGACAGGGGCCTATGGCTACACCTTC
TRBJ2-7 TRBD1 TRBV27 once CASSPGQGRASYEQYF TGTGCCAGCAGTCCTGGACAGGGGAGGGCGTCCTACGAGCAGTACTTC
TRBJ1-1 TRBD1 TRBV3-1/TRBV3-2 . CASSLGQGTEAFF TGTGCCAGCAGTCTCGGACAGGGGACTGAAGCTTTCTTT
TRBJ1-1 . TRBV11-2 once CASSSLRGTNTEAFF TGTGCCAGCAGCTCCCTGCGAGGTACTAACACTGAAGCTTTCTTT
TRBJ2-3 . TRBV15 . CATSRQDRDTQYF TGTGCCACCAGCAGACAGGACAGAGATACGCAGTATTTT
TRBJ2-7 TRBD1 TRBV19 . CASSTGQGASEQYF TGTGCCAGTAGTACCGGACAGGGGGCCAGTGAGCAGTACTTC
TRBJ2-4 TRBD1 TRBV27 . CASSLIYRGHLAKNIQYF TGTGCCAGCAGTTTAATATACAGGGGGCACCTAGCCAAAAACATTCAGTACTTC
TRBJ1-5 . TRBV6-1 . CASSDIFLSNQPQHF TGTGCCAGCAGTGATATTTTTCTTAGCAATCAGCCCCAGCATTTT
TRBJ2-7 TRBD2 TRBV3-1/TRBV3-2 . CASSLGALAGPYEQYF TGTGCCAGCAGCCTCGGGGCACTAGCGGGACCTTACGAGCAGTACTTC
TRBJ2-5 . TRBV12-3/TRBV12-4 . CASSFNSETQYF TGTGCCAGCAGTTTTAATTCGGAGACCCAGTACTTC
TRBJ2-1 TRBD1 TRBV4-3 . CASSQEGDRPNNEQFF TGCGCCAGCAGCCAAGAAGGGGACAGGCCTAACAATGAGCAGTTCTTC
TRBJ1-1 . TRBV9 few CASSSRQVNTEAFF TGTGCCAGCAGCTCTCGACAGGTGAACACTGAAGCTTTCTTT
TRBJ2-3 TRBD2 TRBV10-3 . CAIRGLAPDTQYF TGTGCCATCAGAGGACTAGCACCAGATACGCAGTATTTT
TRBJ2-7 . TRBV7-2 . CASSPSRGIDEQYF TGTGCCAGCAGCCCCTCCAGGGGAATCGACGAGCAGTACTTC
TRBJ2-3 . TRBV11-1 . CASSLTLASTDTQYF TGTGCCAGCAGCTTAACCCTAGCGAGCACAGATACGCAGTATTTT
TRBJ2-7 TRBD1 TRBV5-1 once CASSLWGGTGAGEQYF TGCGCCAGCAGCTTGTGGGGAGGGACAGGGGCAGGGGAGCAGTACTTC
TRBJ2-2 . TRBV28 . CASSSSGDTYTGELFF TGTGCCAGCAGTTCCTCAGGGGACACTTACACCGGGGAGCTGTTTTTT
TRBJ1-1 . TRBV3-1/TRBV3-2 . CASSQASREKAFF TGTGCCAGCAGCCAAGCCTCAAGGGAGAAAGCTTTCTTT
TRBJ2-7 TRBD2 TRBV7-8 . CASSLVTGGRPYEQYF TGTGCCAGCAGCTTAGTAACCGGCGGGAGGCCCTACGAGCAGTACTTC
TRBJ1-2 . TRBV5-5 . CASGRGGTDYGYTF TGTGCCAGCGGACGCGGAGGGACTGACTATGGCTACACCTTC
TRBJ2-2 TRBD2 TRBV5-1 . CASSLFGTRENGELFF TGCGCCAGCAGCTTGTTCGGGACTAGAGAGAACGGGGAGCTGTTTTTT
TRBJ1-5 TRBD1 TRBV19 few CASSITGTGGQPQHF TGTGCCAGTAGTATTACCGGGACAGGGGGGCAGCCCCAGCATTTT
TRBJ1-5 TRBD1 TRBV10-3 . CAINRGLDQPQHF TGTGCCATCAACAGGGGGCTTGATCAGCCCCAGCATTTT
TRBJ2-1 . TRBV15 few CATSRDTGDEQFF TGTGCCACCAGCAGAGATACGGGGGATGAGCAGTTCTTC
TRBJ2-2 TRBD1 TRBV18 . CASSPAGTGDTGELFF TGTGCCAGCTCTCCGGCCGGGACAGGGGACACCGGGGAGCTGTTTTTT
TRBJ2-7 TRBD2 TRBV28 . CASSLPGTIGYEQYF TGTGCCAGCAGTTTACCCGGGACTATTGGGTACGAGCAGTACTTC
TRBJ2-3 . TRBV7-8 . CASSSRTDSTDTQYF TGTGCCAGCAGCTCCCGGACAGATAGCACAGATACGCAGTATTTT
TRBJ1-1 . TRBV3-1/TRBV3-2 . CASSQGLNTEAFF TGTGCCAGCAGCCAGGGGCTGAACACTGAAGCTTTCTTT
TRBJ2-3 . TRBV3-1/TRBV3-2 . CASSRVRESTDTQYF TGTGCCAGCAGCCGGGTTAGGGAGTCGACAGATACGCAGTATTTT
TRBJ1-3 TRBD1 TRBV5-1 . CASSPDRANSGNTIYF TGCGCCAGCAGCCCGGACAGGGCGAACTCTGGAAACACCATATATTTT
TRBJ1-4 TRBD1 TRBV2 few CASSGRDRGEKLFF TGTGCCAGCAGTGGCCGGGACAGGGGCGAAAAACTGTTTTTT
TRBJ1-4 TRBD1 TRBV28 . CASSKTGAVAKLFF TGTGCCAGCAGCAAGACAGGGGCCGTGGCAAAACTGTTTTTT
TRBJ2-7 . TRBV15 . CATSRDLRAQEQYF TGTGCCACCAGCAGAGACTTGAGAGCTCAAGAGCAGTACTTC
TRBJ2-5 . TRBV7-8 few CASRGRGRETQYF TGTGCCAGCCGGGGTAGAGGAAGAGAGACCCAGTACTTC